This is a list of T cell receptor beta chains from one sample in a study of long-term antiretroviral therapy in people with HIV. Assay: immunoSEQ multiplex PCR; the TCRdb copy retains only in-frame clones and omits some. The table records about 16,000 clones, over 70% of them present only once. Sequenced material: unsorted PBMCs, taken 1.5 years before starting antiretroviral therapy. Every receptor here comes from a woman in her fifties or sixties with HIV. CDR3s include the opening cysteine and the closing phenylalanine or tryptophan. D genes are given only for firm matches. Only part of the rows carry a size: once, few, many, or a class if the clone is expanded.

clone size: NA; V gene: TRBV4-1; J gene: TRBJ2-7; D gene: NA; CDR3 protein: CASSQLRGYEQYF; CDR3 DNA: TGCGCCAGCAGCCAACTCAGGGGCTACGAGCAGTACTTC
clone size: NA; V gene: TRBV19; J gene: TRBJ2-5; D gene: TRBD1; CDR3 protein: CASSPQASATGEETQYF; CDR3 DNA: TGTGCCAGTAGTCCGCAAGCCTCGGCCACAGGGGAAGAGACCCAGTACTTC
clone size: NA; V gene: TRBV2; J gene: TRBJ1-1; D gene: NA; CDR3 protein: CASSSTQGGNTEAFF; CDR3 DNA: TGTGCCAGCAGTTCGACCCAGGGAGGGAACACTGAAGCTTTCTTT
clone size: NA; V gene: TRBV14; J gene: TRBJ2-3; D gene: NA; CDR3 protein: CASSHDRTPRADTQYF; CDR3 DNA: TGTGCCAGCAGCCATGATCGGACCCCTAGAGCAGATACGCAGTATTTT
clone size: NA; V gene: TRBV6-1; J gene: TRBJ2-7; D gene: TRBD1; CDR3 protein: CASSDGTGGRYEQYF; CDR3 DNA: TGTGCCAGCAGTGACGGGACAGGGGGTCGTTACGAGCAGTACTTC
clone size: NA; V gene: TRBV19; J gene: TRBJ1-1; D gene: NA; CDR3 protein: CASSIAQGPEAFF; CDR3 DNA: TGTGCCAGTAGTATAGCACAGGGTCCTGAAGCTTTCTTT
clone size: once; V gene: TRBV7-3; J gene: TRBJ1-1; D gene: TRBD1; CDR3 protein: CASSLSGTGGTEAFF; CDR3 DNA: TGTGCCAGCAGCTTGTCAGGGACAGGGGGCACTGAAGCTTTCTTT
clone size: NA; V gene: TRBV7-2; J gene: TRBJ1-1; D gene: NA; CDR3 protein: CASSLVGQAGTEAFF; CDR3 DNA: TGTGCCAGCAGCTTAGTTGGGCAGGCTGGGACTGAAGCTTTCTTT
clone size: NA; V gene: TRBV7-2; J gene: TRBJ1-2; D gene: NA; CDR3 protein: CASSRQNHGYTF; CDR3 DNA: TGTGCCAGCAGCCGACAGAACCATGGCTACACCTTC
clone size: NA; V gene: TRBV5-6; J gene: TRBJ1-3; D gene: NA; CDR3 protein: CASSTGNTIYF; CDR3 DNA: TGTGCCAGCAGCACGGGAAACACCATATATTTT
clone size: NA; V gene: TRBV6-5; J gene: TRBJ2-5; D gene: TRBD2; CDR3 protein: CASSSEAGLRETQYF; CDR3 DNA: TGTGCCAGCAGCTCTGAAGCGGGGCTCAGGGAGACCCAGTACTTC
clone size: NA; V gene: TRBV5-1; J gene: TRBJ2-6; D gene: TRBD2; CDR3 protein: CASSPAGGAGANVLTF; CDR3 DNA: TGCGCCAGCAGCCCCGCGGGAGGCGCTGGGGCCAACGTCCTGACTTTC
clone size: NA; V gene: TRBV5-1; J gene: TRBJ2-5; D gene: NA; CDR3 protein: CADPDGSETQYF; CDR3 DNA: TGCGCCGATCCGGACGGGTCAGAGACCCAGTACTTC
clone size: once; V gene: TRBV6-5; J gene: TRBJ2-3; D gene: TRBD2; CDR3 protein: CASSRGGGTDTQYF; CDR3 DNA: TGTGCCAGCAGTCGGGGGGGCGGTACAGATACGCAGTATTTT
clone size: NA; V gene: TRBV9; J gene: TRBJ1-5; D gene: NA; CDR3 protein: CASSLSPNQPQHF; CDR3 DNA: TGTGCCAGCAGTCTGAGCCCAAATCAGCCCCAGCATTTT
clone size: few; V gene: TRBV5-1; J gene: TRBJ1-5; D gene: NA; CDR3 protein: CASSLGGNAIQPQHF; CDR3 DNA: TGCGCCAGCAGCTTGGGGGGAAATGCCATTCAGCCCCAGCATTTT
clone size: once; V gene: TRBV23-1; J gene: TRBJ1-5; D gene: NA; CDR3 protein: CASSQLRAAGGQPQHF; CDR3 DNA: TGCGCCAGCAGTCAATTAAGAGCAGCCGGCGGTCAGCCCCAGCATTTT
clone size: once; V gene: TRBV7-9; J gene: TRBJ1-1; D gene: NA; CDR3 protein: CASSPLGAGAFF; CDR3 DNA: TGTGCCAGCAGTCCCCTGGGGGCGGGAGCTTTCTTT
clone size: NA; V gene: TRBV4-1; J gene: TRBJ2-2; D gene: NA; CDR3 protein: CASSQSNTGELFF; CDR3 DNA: TGCGCCAGCAGCCAATCTAACACCGGGGAGCTGTTTTTT
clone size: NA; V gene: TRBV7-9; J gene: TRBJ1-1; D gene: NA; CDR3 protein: CASSFDEQGNTEAFF; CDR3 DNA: TGTGCCAGCAGCTTTGACGAGCAGGGGAACACTGAAGCTTTCTTT
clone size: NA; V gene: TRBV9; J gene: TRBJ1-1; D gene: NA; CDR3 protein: CASSVVPIAQGTTEAFF; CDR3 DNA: TGTGCCAGCAGCGTCGTACCCATCGCGCAGGGGACCACTGAAGCTTTCTTT
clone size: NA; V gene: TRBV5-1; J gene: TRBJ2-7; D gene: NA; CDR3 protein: CASSRGSSYEQYF; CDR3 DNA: TGCGCCAGCAGCCGGGGGAGCTCCTACGAGCAGTACTTC
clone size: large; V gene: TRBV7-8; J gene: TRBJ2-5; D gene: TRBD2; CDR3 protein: CASSLGAGGHMETQYF; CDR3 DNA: TGTGCCAGCAGCTTAGGAGCGGGGGGTCACATGGAGACCCAGTACTTC
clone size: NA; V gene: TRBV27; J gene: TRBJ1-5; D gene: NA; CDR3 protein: CASSQNTMVHQPQHF; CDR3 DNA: TGTGCCAGCAGCCAGAATACTATGGTACATCAGCCCCAGCATTTT
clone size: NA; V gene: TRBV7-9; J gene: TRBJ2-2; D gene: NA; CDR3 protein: CASSFTPGELFF; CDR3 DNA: TGTGCCAGCAGCTTCACCCCCGGGGAGCTGTTTTTT
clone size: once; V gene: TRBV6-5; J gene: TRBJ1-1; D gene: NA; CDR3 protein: CASSYSQGYLNTEAFF; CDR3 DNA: TGTGCCAGCAGTTACTCGCAGGGTTATCTAAACACTGAAGCTTTCTTT
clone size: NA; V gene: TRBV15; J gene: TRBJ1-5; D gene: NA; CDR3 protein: CATSGDFYSNQPQHF; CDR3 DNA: TGTGCCACCAGCGGAGATTTCTATAGCAATCAGCCCCAGCATTTT
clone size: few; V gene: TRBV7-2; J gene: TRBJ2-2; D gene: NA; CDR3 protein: CASSLRRTKNTGELFF; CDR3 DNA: TGTGCCAGCAGCTTAAGACGGACCAAGAACACCGGGGAGCTGTTTTTT
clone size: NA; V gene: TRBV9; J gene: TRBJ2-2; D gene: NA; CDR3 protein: CASGRSPTGELFF; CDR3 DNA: TGTGCCAGCGGCCGGAGCCCCACCGGGGAGCTGTTTTTT
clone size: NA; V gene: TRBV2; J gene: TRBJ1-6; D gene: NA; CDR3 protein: CASLGTLSSYNSPLHF; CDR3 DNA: TGTGCCAGCCTGGGGACTTTAAGCTCCTATAATTCACCCCTCCACTTT
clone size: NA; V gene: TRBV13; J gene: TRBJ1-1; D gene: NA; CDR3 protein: CASSLVQLGEAFF; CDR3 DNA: TGTGCCAGCAGCTTAGTTCAACTCGGTGAAGCTTTCTTT
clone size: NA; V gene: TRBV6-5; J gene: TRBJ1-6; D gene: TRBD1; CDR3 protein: CASSYSPGQGNSPLHF; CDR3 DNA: TGTGCCAGCAGTTACTCCCCGGGACAGGGAAACTCACCCCTCCACTTT
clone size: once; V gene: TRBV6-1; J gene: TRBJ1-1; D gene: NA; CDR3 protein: CASSAGRNTEAFF; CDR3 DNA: TGTGCCAGCAGTGCCGGCAGAAACACTGAAGCTTTCTTT
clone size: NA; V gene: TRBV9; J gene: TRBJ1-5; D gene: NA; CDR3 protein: CASSVVPDQPQHF; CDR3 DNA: TGTGCCAGCAGCGTAGTTCCGGATCAGCCCCAGCATTTT
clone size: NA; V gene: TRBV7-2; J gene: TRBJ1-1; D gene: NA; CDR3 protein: CASSLGRNTEAFF; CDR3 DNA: TGTGCCAGCAGCTTGGGACGTAACACTGAAGCTTTCTTT
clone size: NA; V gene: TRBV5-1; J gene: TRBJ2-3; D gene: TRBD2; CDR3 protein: CASSAGGLAGGSAQYF; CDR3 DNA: TGCGCCAGCAGCGCTGGTGGCCTAGCGGGGGGTTCGGCGCAGTATTTT
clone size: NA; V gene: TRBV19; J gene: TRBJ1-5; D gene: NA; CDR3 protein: CASSIYRDQPQHF; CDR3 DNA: TGTGCCAGTAGTATATATAGGGATCAGCCCCAGCATTTT
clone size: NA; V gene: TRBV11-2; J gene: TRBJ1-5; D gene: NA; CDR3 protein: CASSLDSNQPQHF; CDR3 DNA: TGTGCCAGCAGCTTAGATAGCAATCAGCCCCAGCATTTT
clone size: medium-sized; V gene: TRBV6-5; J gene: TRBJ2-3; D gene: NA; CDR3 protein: CASSPEGYSTDTQYF; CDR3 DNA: TGTGCCAGCAGCCCGGAGGGGTATAGCACAGATACGCAGTATTTT
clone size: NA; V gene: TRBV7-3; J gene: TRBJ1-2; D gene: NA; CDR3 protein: CASSLGPSNYGYTF; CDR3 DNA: TGTGCCAGCAGCTTAGGCCCTTCCAACTATGGCTACACCTTC
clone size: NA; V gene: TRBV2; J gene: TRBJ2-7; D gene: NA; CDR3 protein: CASSEAPSPVLYEQYF; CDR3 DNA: TGTGCCAGCAGTGAAGCTCCGTCCCCGGTCCTCTACGAGCAGTACTTC
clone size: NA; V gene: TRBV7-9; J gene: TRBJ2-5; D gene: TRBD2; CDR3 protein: CASSLGAGGHMETQYF; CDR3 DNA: TGTGCCAGCAGCTTAGGAGCGGGGGGTCACATGGAGACCCAGTACTTC
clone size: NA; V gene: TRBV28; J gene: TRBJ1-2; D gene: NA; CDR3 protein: CASSASEGGNYGYTF; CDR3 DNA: TGTGCCAGCAGTGCATCGGAGGGGGGAAACTATGGCTACACCTTC
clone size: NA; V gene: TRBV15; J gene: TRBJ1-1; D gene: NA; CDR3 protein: CATSRDQRGWETEAFF; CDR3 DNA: TGTGCCACCAGCAGAGATCAAAGGGGTTGGGAGACTGAAGCTTTCTTT
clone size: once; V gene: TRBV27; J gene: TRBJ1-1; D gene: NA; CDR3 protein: CASRPSLGSGAFF; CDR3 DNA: TGTGCCAGCCGCCCTTCTCTGGGGTCTGGAGCTTTCTTT
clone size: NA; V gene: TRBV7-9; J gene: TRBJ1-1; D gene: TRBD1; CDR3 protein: CASSLGQSEAFF; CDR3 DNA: TGTGCCAGCAGCCTGGGACAGAGCGAAGCTTTCTTT
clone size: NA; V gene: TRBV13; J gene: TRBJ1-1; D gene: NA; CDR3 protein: CASSLAGSEAFF; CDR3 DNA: TGTGCCAGCAGCTTAGCGGGGAGTGAAGCTTTCTTT
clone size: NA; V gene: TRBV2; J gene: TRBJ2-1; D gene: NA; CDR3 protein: CASSVGPSVGNNEQFF; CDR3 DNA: TGTGCCAGCAGTGTAGGTCCTTCCGTGGGAAACAATGAGCAGTTCTTC
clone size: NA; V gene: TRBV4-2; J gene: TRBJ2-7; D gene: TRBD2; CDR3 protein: CASSQGSAGKPYEQYF; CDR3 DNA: TGTGCCAGCAGCCAAGGGTCAGCGGGGAAACCCTACGAGCAGTACTTC
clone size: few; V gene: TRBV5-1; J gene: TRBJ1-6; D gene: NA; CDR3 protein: CASSTGIRNSPLHF; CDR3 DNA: TGCGCCAGCAGCACCGGAATTCGGAATTCACCCCTCCACTTT
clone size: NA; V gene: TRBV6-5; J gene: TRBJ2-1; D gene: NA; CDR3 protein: CASSPLIGGNEQFF; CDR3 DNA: TGTGCCAGCAGCCCCTTAATTGGGGGCAATGAGCAGTTCTTC
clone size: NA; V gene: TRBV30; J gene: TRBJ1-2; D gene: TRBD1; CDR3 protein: CAWDRGVGGYTF; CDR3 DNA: TGTGCCTGGGACAGGGGGGTAGGGGGCTACACCTTC
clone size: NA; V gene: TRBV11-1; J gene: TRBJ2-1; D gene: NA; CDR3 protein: CASTYRTGNEQFF; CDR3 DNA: TGTGCCAGCACCTATCGTACAGGGAATGAGCAGTTCTTC
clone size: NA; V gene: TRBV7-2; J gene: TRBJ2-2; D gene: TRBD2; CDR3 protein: CASRLAGGRSGELFF; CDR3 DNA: TGTGCCAGCAGGCTAGCGGGGGGGCGATCCGGGGAGCTGTTTTTT
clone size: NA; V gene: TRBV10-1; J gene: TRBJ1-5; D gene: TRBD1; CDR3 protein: CASHGETSKTGSGNQPQHF; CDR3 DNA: TGCGCCAGCCATGGGGAGACAAGCAAGACAGGGAGCGGGAATCAGCCCCAGCATTTT